A single sample is the source of the 20 T cell receptor beta chains below, sequenced in a study of shared clonotypes between healthy human individuals. Generated by immunoSEQ multiplex PCR, the TCRdb table keeps only in-frame clones and is missing some. The sample carries some 200,000 clones, 65% to 70% recorded once. The sample comprised memory CD4+ T cells sorted from blood. Subset defined: CD45RA-negative fraction. These receptors all stem from a man aged 30 to 45 in good health.

The chain recombines TRBV21-1 with TRBJ2-7; the D segment call TRBD2 is taken from the table without a DNA check. TRBV21-1 has pseudogene status. This CDR3 comprises 15 residues. DNA for the CDR3: TGTGCCAGCAGCAAAGGGACTAGGGTTTTCTACGAGCAGTACTTC. It codes for CASSKGTRVFYEQYF.

The rearrangement links TRBV19 to TRBJ2-7; 8 bases map to TRBD1. CDR3 size: 15 residues. Germline V lookup: CDR1 LNHDA, CDR2 SQIVND (reference sequence). Losses at the gene ends were 7 bases for V and 0 bases for J; bases not matched to a gene: 8. The chain's CDR3 is CASNSGTGHSYEQYF. Here the CDR3 DNA reads TGTGCCAGTAACTCCGGGACAGGTCACTCCTACGAGCAGTACTTC.

This chain connects TRBV7-2 to TRBJ2-1, with 7 positions matching TRBD2. Germline CDR1 and CDR2: SGHTA and FQGNSA. The V segment lost 2 bases and the J segment 7 bases; nucleotides outside the gene matches: 11. This CDR3 has 16 residues. The CDR3 DNA reads as TGTGCCAGCAGCTTAACGACTAGCAGGTTTGGAAATGAGCAGTTCTTC. This codes for CASSLTTSRFGNEQFF.

This clone was seen once. The chain recombines TRBV5-4 with TRBJ2-1, with TRBD2 matching over 9 bases. There are 14 residues in the CDR3. CDR1 and CDR2 from the germline V gene are SGHNT and YYREEE (reference sequence). After removal of 5 bases from V and 5 bases from J, the junction contained 5 bases not matched to a gene. CDR3 amino acids: CASRRAGGNNEQFF. The DNA for the CDR3 is TGTGCCAGCAGACGGGCGGGAGGGAACAATGAGCAGTTCTTC.

The rearrangement links TRBV19 to TRBJ1-1, with D perhaps TRBD1 (5 bases). The germline V and J ends were trimmed by 4 bases and 6 bases, with 12 bases remaining between them. This CDR3 region has 13 residues. Germline V CDR1 and CDR2: LNHDA, SQIVND (reference sequence). The CDR3 reads CASSNQGNAEAFF. The CDR3 DNA reads TGTGCCAGTAGTAATCAGGGAAATGCTGAAGCTTTCTTT. Supplemented by reference TRBV19 and TRBJ1-1, the full variable domain reads DGGITQSPKYLFRKEGQNVTLSCEQNLNHDAMYWYRQDPGQGLRLIYYSQIVNDFQKGDIAEGYSVSREKKESFPLTVTSAQKNPTAFYLCASSNQGNAEAFFGQGTRLTVV.

The J gene is TRBJ2-5, the V gene TRBV15; 11 nucleotides align to TRBD2. This CDR3 is built from 16 residues. In germline, CDR1 is LNHNV, CDR2 YYDKDF (reference sequence). The J segment lost 5 bases and the V segment lost 5 bases, leaving 10 bases of the junction unmatched. CDR3 amino acids: CATSGSGRGSAETQYF. The CDR3 DNA reads as TGTGCCACCAGCGGTAGCGGGAGGGGTTCTGCGGAGACCCAGTACTTC.

The gene calls are TRBV7-2 and TRBJ2-2; no reliable D call. V was shortened by 1 base and J by 0 bases, with 15 bases between the two germline ends. This CDR3 comprises 18 residues. CDR1 is SGHTA and CDR2 is FQGNSA in the germline V gene. CDR3 sequence reads: CASSLVGGIITNTGELFF. CDR3 sequence (DNA): TGTGCCAGCAGCTTAGTCGGCGGTATTATTACGAACACCGGGGAGCTGTTTTTT.

The J gene is TRBJ2-1, the V gene TRBV7-9; D might be TRBD1 (5 bases). Trimming removed 3 bases from V and 14 bases from J, with 17 bases in between. Per germline, CDR1 SEHNR and CDR2 FQNEAQ (reference sequence). The CDR3 is 13 amino acids. CDR3 sequence: CASSFDLGQGKFF. The CDR3 DNA reads as TGTGCCAGCAGCTTCGATCTGGGCCAGGGCAAGTTCTTC.

CDR3 in amino acids: CASTQGNEQYF. The CDR3 DNA reads as TGTGCCAGCACACAGGGAAACGAGCAGTACTTC. The V gene is TRBV6-5, the J gene TRBJ2-7; a weak D match, TRBD1 (6 bases). CDR3 size: 11 residues. Germline V gives CDR1 MNHEY, CDR2 SVGAGI. Trimming left V 7 bases short and J 5 bases short, with 9 bases between.

The gene calls are TRBV5-1 and TRBJ2-1; 9 bases are a match to TRBD2. This CDR3 region has 17 residues. Germline-derived CDR1 and CDR2 are SGHRS and YFSETQ. With V trimmed by 4 bases and J by 4 bases, 12 bases remained unmatched. Here the CDR3 DNA reads TGCGCCAGCAGCCTACGGGTAACTAGCGGGTCTTACAATGAGCAGTTCTTC. Its protein is CASSLRVTSGSYNEQFF.

There are many counts of this clone. Other nucleotide sequences in the sample specify the same CDR3. V usage is TRBV7-2 and J usage is TRBJ2-1, with 12 bases lining up with TRBD2. CDR3 length: 15 amino acids. CDR1 is SGHTA, CDR2 FQGNSA, per germline. Trimming took 7 bases from V and 6 from J; bases not matched to a gene: 7. The CDR3 is CASKPSGRASNEQFF. The CDR3 DNA is TGTGCCAGCAAACCTAGCGGGAGGGCCAGCAATGAGCAGTTCTTC.

This sequence joins TRBV6-1 and TRBJ2-1, with D perhaps assigned TRBD1 or TRBD2 (5 bases each). Germline V gives CDR1 MNHNS, CDR2 SASEGT. The CDR3 length is 14 residues. DNA of the CDR3: TGTGCGAGCGAGGAGGACACCACCTACAATGAGCAGTTCTTC. It is translated as CASEEDTTYNEQFF.

The chain employs TRBV5-1 and TRBJ2-3, with a possible D match to TRBD1 (5 bases). The V end lost 4 bases, the J end lost 0 bases, and 12 bases lay between the germline ends. Germline values: CDR1 SGHRS, CDR2 YFSETQ. The CDR3 is 15 amino acids. The CDR3 loop is CASSQTGFSTDTQYF. The CDR3 DNA sequence: TGCGCCAGCAGCCAAACAGGATTTAGCACAGATACGCAGTATTTT.

This clone has a single count. This sequence joins TRBV5-1 and TRBJ2-7, with D hard to call. Trimming shortened V by 0 bases and J by 7 bases, and 11 bases separated the two germline ends. The CDR3 has 13 residues. CDR1 is SGHRS, CDR2 YFSETQ, per germline. CDR3 bases: TGCGCCAGCAGCTTGGGGTCCTCGAGGGAGCAGTACTTC. Translated, it gives CASSLGSSREQYF.

This clone was observed a handful of times. V usage is TRBV2 and J usage is TRBJ2-3; D ambiguous. Per germline, CDR1 SNHLY and CDR2 FYNNEI. V lost 7 bases and J lost 2, with 7 bases in between. CDR3 length: 12 amino acids. CDR3 sequence: CASNRDTDTQYF. CDR3 nucleotides: TGTGCCAGCAACAGAGACACAGATACGCAGTATTTT.

This rearrangement joins TRBV18 to TRBJ2-1; 7 positions agree with TRBD1. This CDR3 comprises 15 residues. The germline V gene has CDR1 KGHSH and CDR2 LQKENI. The junction had 19 bases not matched to a gene; V was cut back by 8 bases and J by 12 bases. CDR3 in DNA: TGTGCCAGCGCCCGGACAGGTGATGTTTTGGAGGTGCAGTTCTTC. Amino acid sequence: CASARTGDVLEVQFF.

V gene TRBV14 combines with J gene TRBJ1-4; the D is unclear. V dropped 0 bases and J dropped 3 bases, with 8 bases sitting between them. Germline V gene data show CDR1 as SGHDN and CDR2 as FVKESK. This CDR3 spans 15 amino acids. CDR3 in amino acids: CASSQDRGPNEKLFF. Written as DNA, the CDR3 is TGTGCCAGCAGCCAAGATCGCGGACCTAATGAAAAACTGTTTTTT.

The chain has TRBV5-4 and TRBJ2-7; D is uncertain. Germline V gene lookup returns CDR1 SGHNT and CDR2 YYREEE (reference sequence). The CDR3 is made up of 14 amino acids. V was shortened by 4 bases and J by 2 bases, with 13 bases between the two germline ends. CDR3 nucleotide sequence: TGTGCCAGCAGCGATCGACACCAGCCCTACGAGCAGTACTTC. Amino acids: CASSDRHQPYEQYF.

The CDR3 sequence is CASSPVGSTYEQYF. The DNA of the CDR3 is TGCGCCAGCAGCCCGGTGGGTTCGACCTACGAGCAGTACTTC. J is TRBJ2-7 and V is TRBV5-1; D gene uncertain. Trimming cost V 4 bases and J 2 bases, with 13 bases left between them. This CDR3 comprises 14 residues. The germline V gene encodes CDR1 SGHRS and CDR2 YFSETQ. Full variable domain (rest looked up from reference TRBV5-1 and TRBJ2-7): KAGVTQTPRYLIKTRGQQVTLSCSPISGHRSVSWYQQTPGQGLQFLFEYFSETQRNKGNFPGRFSGRQFSNSRSEMNVSTLELGDSALYLCASSPVGSTYEQYFGPGTRLTVT.

J is TRBJ1-1 and V is TRBV6-1; no clear D gene. The CDR3 length is 14 residues. V was pared by 3 bases and J by 6 bases, with 14 bases between. In germline, CDR1 is MNHNS, CDR2 SASEGT. The CDR3 here is CASSDLIGVAEAFF. The CDR3 region has the DNA TGTGCCAGCAGTGATCTGATAGGAGTCGCTGAAGCTTTCTTT.